Listed below are T cell receptor beta chains from one sample, sequenced in a study of shared clonotypes between healthy human individuals. Data came from immunoSEQ multiplex PCR; TCRdb stores just in-frame clones and leaves some out. This table holds approximately 2,200,000 clones, 85% to 95% found once. Material: naive CD8+ T cells from PBMCs. Every receptor here comes from a man younger than 30 in good health. Some clones in this sample may be carry-over from other donors' samples. Each CDR3 is given with its conserved first and last residue. Each record gives: D gene, clone size, V gene, J gene, CDR3 protein, CDR3 DNA. D genes are given only for firm matches. The size of a clone is reported for some rows only, either as once, few or many, or as a class for expanded clones.

D: TRBD1
size: -
V: TRBV5-6
J: TRBJ2-3
CDR3: CASRPGQGHTDTQYF
DNA: TGTGCCAGCAGGCCTGGACAGGGACACACAGATACGCAGTATTTT

D: TRBD2
size: -
V: TRBV2
J: TRBJ2-5
CDR3: CASTPTGGETQYF
DNA: TGTGCGTCCACCCCCACGGGAGGGGAGACCCAGTACTTC

D: TRBD2
size: -
V: TRBV10-3
J: TRBJ2-3
CDR3: CAISGGTSGNTDTQYF
DNA: TGTGCCATCAGTGGGGGGACTAGCGGAAACACAGATACGCAGTATTTT

D: TRBD2
size: -
V: TRBV11-2
J: TRBJ2-7
CDR3: CASSLGPRGSGSPEQYF
DNA: TGTGCCAGCAGCTTAGGACCCCGAGGTAGCGGGAGCCCCGAGCAGTACTTC

D: -
size: once
V: TRBV29-1
J: TRBJ2-7
CDR3: CSVVRGPYEQYF
DNA: TGCAGCGTAGTCAGGGGCCCCTACGAGCAGTACTTC

D: TRBD2
size: -
V: TRBV9
J: TRBJ2-7
CDR3: CASSVGLAETYEQYF
DNA: TGTGCCAGCAGCGTGGGACTAGCGGAGACCTACGAGCAGTACTTC

D: -
size: -
V: TRBV5-4
J: TRBJ2-7
CDR3: CASSGGGRDYEQYF
DNA: TGTGCCAGCAGCGGGGGGGGCAGGGATTACGAGCAGTACTTC

D: -
size: -
V: TRBV7-2
J: TRBJ1-3
CDR3: CASSLASEGSGNTIYF
DNA: TGTGCCAGCAGCTTAGCGAGCGAGGGCTCTGGAAACACCATATATTTT

D: -
size: -
V: TRBV7-4
J: TRBJ2-7
CDR3: CAAPGGSYEQYF
DNA: TGTGCCGCCCCAGGGGGGTCCTACGAGCAGTACTTC

D: -
size: few
V: TRBV27
J: TRBJ2-7
CDR3: CASSLGSTYEQYF
DNA: TGTGCCAGCAGTTTGGGGAGCACCTACGAGCAGTACTTC

D: -
size: -
V: TRBV2
J: TRBJ2-7
CDR3: CASSFVWGEQYF
DNA: TGTGCCAGCAGCTTTGTTTGGGGCGAGCAGTACTTC

D: -
size: -
V: TRBV18
J: TRBJ2-3
CDR3: CASSPALSTDTQYF
DNA: TGTGCCAGCTCCCCGGCCTTGAGCACAGATACGCAGTATTTT

D: -
size: -
V: TRBV6-1
J: TRBJ2-3
CDR3: CASSDTGGEYF
DNA: TGTGCCAGCAGTGATACAGGGGGGGAGTATTTT

D: -
size: once
V: TRBV2
J: TRBJ1-1
CDR3: CASSVWVSHTEAFF
DNA: TGTGCCAGCAGTGTGTGGGTTTCTCACACTGAAGCTTTCTTT

D: TRBD1
size: once
V: TRBV7-9
J: TRBJ2-1
CDR3: CASSLAQGGWDSHNEQFF
DNA: TGTGCCAGCAGCTTAGCGCAAGGGGGATGGGACAGCCACAATGAGCAGTTCTTC

D: -
size: -
V: TRBV28
J: TRBJ2-7
CDR3: CASSLIREGPYEQYF
DNA: TGTGCCAGCAGTTTAATCCGGGAAGGGCCATACGAGCAGTACTTC

D: -
size: -
V: TRBV5-1
J: TRBJ2-2
CDR3: CASSLVWDPHLGPTGELFF
DNA: TGCGCCAGCAGCTTGGTCTGGGACCCACACCTGGGGCCCACCGGGGAGCTGTTTTTT

D: -
size: -
V: TRBV7-9
J: TRBJ2-2
CDR3: CASLGGRTGELFF
DNA: TGTGCCAGCCTAGGGGGGCGAACCGGGGAGCTGTTTTTT

D: -
size: -
V: TRBV14
J: TRBJ2-3
CDR3: CASSYRSGPVAGTDTQYF
DNA: TGTGCCAGCAGCTATAGGTCGGGCCCAGTAGCAGGCACAGATACGCAGTATTTT

D: -
size: -
V: TRBV27
J: TRBJ2-7
CDR3: CASSLIGAESEQYF
DNA: TGTGCCAGCAGTTTAATAGGGGCGGAGAGCGAGCAGTACTTC

D: -
size: -
V: TRBV5-5
J: TRBJ2-1
CDR3: CASSSGLWRFF
DNA: TGTGCCAGCAGCTCCGGACTTTGGCGGTTCTTC

D: TRBD2
size: -
V: TRBV7-2
J: TRBJ2-2
CDR3: CASSLAGLIAGELFF
DNA: TGTGCCAGCAGCTTAGCGGGACTAATAGCCGGGGAGCTGTTTTTT

D: TRBD1
size: -
V: TRBV5-6
J: TRBJ1-3
CDR3: CASLATGEAGNTIYF
DNA: TGTGCCAGCTTGGCCACAGGGGAAGCTGGAAACACCATATATTTT

D: -
size: -
V: TRBV19
J: TRBJ2-1
CDR3: CASSSPGKIRVEQFF
DNA: TGTGCCAGTAGCTCCCCCGGAAAAATCAGGGTTGAGCAGTTCTTC

D: -
size: -
V: TRBV7-6
J: TRBJ2-1
CDR3: CASRLQGGNEQFF
DNA: TGTGCCAGCAGGTTACAAGGGGGGAATGAGCAGTTCTTC

D: -
size: -
V: TRBV27
J: TRBJ2-1
CDR3: CASSPFPDNNEQFF
DNA: TGTGCCAGCAGTCCCTTCCCCGACAACAATGAGCAGTTCTTC

D: TRBD1
size: -
V: TRBV29-1
J: TRBJ2-7
CDR3: CSGRTTGSYEQYF
DNA: TGCAGCGGCCGGACGACAGGGTCCTACGAGCAGTACTTC

D: TRBD2
size: -
V: TRBV11-2
J: TRBJ2-1
CDR3: CASSPGGVQSVPLYNEQFF
DNA: TGTGCCAGCAGCCCGGGGGGGGTACAGTCGGTGCCGTTGTACAATGAGCAGTTCTTC

D: TRBD2
size: -
V: TRBV4-1
J: TRBJ2-4
CDR3: CASSQGRVAGLAKNIQYF
DNA: TGCGCCAGCAGCCAAGGGAGGGTAGCGGGACTAGCCAAAAACATTCAGTACTTC

D: -
size: -
V: TRBV29-1
J: TRBJ2-2
CDR3: CSVQGRGTGELFF
DNA: TGCAGCGTTCAGGGGCGAGGCACCGGGGAGCTGTTTTTT

D: -
size: once
V: TRBV15
J: TRBJ1-5
CDR3: CATSRPGGEDQPQHF
DNA: TGTGCCACCAGCAGACCGGGGGGGGAGGATCAGCCCCAGCATTTT

D: TRBD2
size: -
V: TRBV7-7
J: TRBJ2-7
CDR3: CASSLGPSGSYEQYF
DNA: TGTGCCAGCAGCTTAGGCCCTAGCGGGAGCTACGAGCAGTACTTC

D: TRBD1
size: once
V: TRBV4-1
J: TRBJ2-7
CDR3: CASSQDRQGAYEQYF
DNA: TGCGCCAGCAGCCAAGATAGGCAGGGGGCGTACGAGCAGTACTTC

D: TRBD2
size: -
V: TRBV7-9
J: TRBJ2-1
CDR3: CASSHLFGRAVDNEQFF
DNA: TGTGCCAGCAGCCACCTTTTCGGGAGGGCCGTCGACAATGAGCAGTTCTTC

D: -
size: -
V: TRBV9
J: TRBJ1-2
CDR3: CASSVAKGHGYTF
DNA: TGTGCCAGCAGCGTAGCGAAGGGGCATGGCTACACCTTC

D: TRBD1
size: -
V: TRBV27
J: TRBJ2-3
CDR3: CASSHRGGTDTQYF
DNA: TGTGCCAGCAGTCACAGGGGTGGCACAGATACGCAGTATTTT

D: -
size: -
V: TRBV19
J: TRBJ1-2
CDR3: CASTTGLWGYTF
DNA: TGTGCCAGTACAACGGGCCTCTGGGGCTACACCTTC

D: TRBD2
size: -
V: TRBV28
J: TRBJ2-7
CDR3: CASSQLAVPYEQYF
DNA: TGTGCCAGCAGTCAACTAGCGGTTCCCTACGAGCAGTACTTC

D: -
size: -
V: TRBV19
J: TRBJ1-1
CDR3: CASSWGPSGAEAFF
DNA: TGTGCCAGTAGTTGGGGCCCTAGTGGGGCTGAAGCTTTCTTT

D: -
size: -
V: TRBV9
J: TRBJ2-1
CDR3: CASSPRRRDNEQFF
DNA: TGTGCCAGCAGCCCCCGGAGGAGGGACAATGAGCAGTTCTTC

D: -
size: -
V: TRBV19
J: TRBJ2-3
CDR3: CASSIAAESTDTQYF
DNA: TGTGCCAGTAGTATCGCCGCGGAAAGCACAGATACGCAGTATTTT

D: TRBD2
size: -
V: TRBV6-5
J: TRBJ2-7
CDR3: CASSYSSRERPYEQYF
DNA: TGTGCCAGCAGTTACTCGTCGCGGGAGCGACCCTACGAGCAGTACTTC

D: TRBD2
size: -
V: TRBV25-1
J: TRBJ2-7
CDR3: CASSGAGRSYEQYF
DNA: TGTGCCAGCAGTGGAGCGGGACGGAGCTACGAGCAGTACTTC

D: TRBD2
size: -
V: TRBV12-5
J: TRBJ2-5
CDR3: CASGLAGLGGETQYF
DNA: TGTGCTAGTGGTTTGGCCGGACTAGGCGGGGAGACCCAGTACTTC

D: -
size: -
V: TRBV11-1
J: TRBJ2-1
CDR3: CASSSSISYNEQFF
DNA: TGTGCCAGCAGCTCCTCCATTTCTTACAATGAGCAGTTCTTC

D: TRBD2
size: once
V: TRBV28
J: TRBJ2-1
CDR3: CASGLAGGREQFF
DNA: TGTGCCAGTGGACTAGCGGGAGGTCGGGAGCAGTTCTTC

D: TRBD2
size: once
V: TRBV4-3
J: TRBJ2-1
CDR3: CASSQDGPGGLAGSYNEQFF
DNA: TGCGCCAGCAGCCAAGATGGCCCTGGGGGCCTAGCGGGCTCCTACAATGAGCAGTTCTTC

D: TRBD1
size: -
V: TRBV5-6
J: TRBJ2-7
CDR3: CASSSGRRRGLNEQYF
DNA: TGTGCCAGCAGCTCAGGACGTCGCAGGGGGCTAAACGAGCAGTACTTC

D: TRBD1
size: -
V: TRBV30
J: TRBJ1-4
CDR3: CAWSLRQGADEKLFF
DNA: TGTGCCTGGAGCCTACGACAGGGGGCAGACGAAAAACTGTTTTTT

D: -
size: -
V: TRBV6-1
J: TRBJ2-4
CDR3: CASSEFGPAKNIQYF
DNA: TGTGCCAGCAGTGAATTTGGTCCAGCCAAAAACATTCAGTACTTC

D: -
size: -
V: TRBV4-1
J: TRBJ2-7
CDR3: CASSQVGGYPTYEQYF
DNA: TGCGCCAGCAGCCAAGTAGGCGGATATCCGACCTACGAGCAGTACTTC

D: -
size: -
V: TRBV7-9
J: TRBJ1-4
CDR3: CASSSGGAGLFF
DNA: TGTGCCAGCAGCTCCGGGGGGGCCGGTCTGTTTTTT

D: -
size: -
V: TRBV7-9
J: TRBJ1-1
CDR3: CASSWGNTEAFF
DNA: TGTGCCAGCTCTTGGGGTAACACTGAAGCTTTCTTT

D: -
size: -
V: TRBV5-6
J: TRBJ2-7
CDR3: CASSLIGFEGHPYEQYF
DNA: TGTGCCAGCAGCTTGATCGGTTTTGAGGGACACCCCTACGAGCAGTACTTC

D: -
size: -
V: TRBV15
J: TRBJ1-3
CDR3: CATSSEAGAGNTIYF
DNA: TGTGCCACCAGCAGTGAGGCAGGGGCTGGAAACACCATATATTTT

D: -
size: -
V: TRBV19
J: TRBJ1-1
CDR3: CASIPGGNTEAFF
DNA: TGTGCCAGTATACCGGGTGGGAACACTGAAGCTTTCTTT

D: TRBD1
size: -
V: TRBV5-6
J: TRBJ2-7
CDR3: CASSLTGDEQYF
DNA: TGTGCCAGCAGCTTAACAGGGGACGAGCAGTACTTC